Following are 27 T cell receptor beta chains from one sample sequenced in a study of blood T cells in healthy people across ages. A second PCR, run for 7 to 11 cycles, used a sample-barcoded 5' primer plus a J-beta primer mix. From the 5' RACE reads, TCRdb called clonotypes with MiXCR, one entry per CDR3 protein. The table shows fewer than 2 million distinct CDR3 sequences, with about two fifths occurring only once. Sequencing input: blood. These receptors were obtained from a human donor in good health.

The chain recombines TRBV5-6 with TRBJ1-5; no clear D. The V end lost 4 bases, the J end lost 4 bases, and 15 bases lay between the germline ends. The CDR3 contains 15 residues. Germline assignment: CDR1 SGHDT and CDR2 YYEEEE. The CDR3 DNA sequence: TGTGCCAGCAGCCCTAAAGGAAAGGGAAATCAGCCCCAGCATTTT. This codes for CASSPKGKGNQPQHF.

This clonotype occurred a few times. The V and J genes are TRBV4-3 and TRBJ1-2, with TRBD1 identical over 10 bases. The CDR3 consists of 17 residues. Germline CDR1 and CDR2: LGHNA and YSLEER. The V segment lost 0 bases and the J segment 3 bases; nucleotides outside the gene matches: 7. The CDR3 DNA reads TGCGCCAGCAGCCAAGATATTGGACAGGGGGACTACTATGGCTACACCTTC. Encoded protein: CASSQDIGQGDYYGYTF.

The rearrangement links TRBV7-9 to TRBJ1-2, with TRBD1 as a possible D gene (6 bases). This CDR3 contains 17 residues. Between the trimmed V and J ends, which lost 8 bases and 0 bases, there was a span of 22 bases. CDR1 SEHNR and CDR2 FQNEAQ come from the germline V gene (reference sequence). CDR3 sequence reads: CASGNLSGASTNYGYTF. In DNA form, the CDR3 reads TGTGCCAGCGGTAATCTGTCAGGGGCCTCAACTAACTATGGCTACACCTTC. The full variable domain, rest sourced from reference TRBV7-9 and TRBJ1-2, is DTGVSQNPRHKITKRGQNVTFRCDPISEHNRLYWYRQTLGQGPEFLTYFQNEAQLEKSRLLSDRFSAERPKGSFSTLEIQRTEQGDSAMYLCASGNLSGASTNYGYTFGSGTRLTVV.

This rearrangement joins TRBV28 to TRBJ2-3, with D maybe TRBD2 (6 bases). The CDR3 length is 13 residues. Germline V gene sequence: CDR1 MDHEN, CDR2 SYDVKM. The V end lost 7 bases, the J end lost 1 base, and 9 bases lay between the germline ends. CDR3 residues: CASKEGGTDTQYF. The CDR3 DNA reads as TGTGCCAGCAAGGAGGGTGGCACAGATACGCAGTATTTT.

The chain carries TRBV29-1 and TRBJ2-7; a possible D gene is TRBD2 (6 bases). The V end was cut by 6 bases, the J end by 1 base, with 16 bases between. This CDR3 contains 14 residues. Germline V CDR1 and CDR2: SQVTM, ANQGSEA. CDR3 sequence: CSVQLYGGSYEQYF. Here the CDR3 DNA reads TGCAGCGTCCAACTCTACGGGGGATCCTACGAGCAGTACTTC.

The table lists this clonotype with a few counts. The chain joins TRBV12-3 or TRBV12-4 to TRBJ2-1; 7 bases are shared with TRBD1. J lost 6 bases, V lost 7 bases, and 12 bases had no gene match. The CDR3 is made up of 15 amino acids. Here the CDR3 reads CASTPQGRGLNEQFF. The CDR3 DNA reads as TGTGCCAGCACCCCACAGGGGAGAGGACTCAATGAGCAGTTCTTC.

Only a few counts were recorded for this clonotype. The V call is TRBV5-1, the J call TRBJ1-2, with unresolved D. The CDR3 loop spans 13 amino acids. The V gene's germline CDR1 is SGHRS and CDR2 YFSETQ. Trimming left V 3 bases short and J 3 bases short, with 9 bases between. CDR3 nucleotide sequence: TGCGCCAGCAGCTCAGACGTCCACTATGGCTACACCTTC. Its translation is CASSSDVHYGYTF.

This chain links TRBV18 with TRBJ2-1; D is uncertain. This CDR3 has 16 residues. The germline gives CDR1 KGHSH, CDR2 LQKENI. V was clipped by 1 base and J by 6 bases, with 16 bases between them. Here the CDR3 reads CASSPLALTISNEQFF. The CDR3 nucleotides read TGTGCCAGCTCACCACTAGCCTTAACCATCTCCAATGAGCAGTTCTTC.

In its sample, this clonotype was seen a few times. The chain carries TRBV20-1 and TRBJ2-1; maybe TRBD2 (7 bases). The V and J ends lost 2 bases and 6 bases respectively, with 14 bases between them. The germline CDR1 and CDR2 sequences are DFQATT and SNEGSKA (reference sequence). This CDR3 has 14 residues. The CDR3 DNA follows: TGCAGTGCTAGATCGGGGGGCTCGTTCAATGAGCAGTTCTTC. This encodes CSARSGGSFNEQFF.

V and J are TRBV12-3 or TRBV12-4 and TRBJ2-2; 7 bases are a match to TRBD1. V shed 6 bases, J shed 6 bases, and the junction held 4 bases outside the gene matches. The CDR3 runs to 13 residues. The CDR3 protein is CASSHTGAGELFF. CDR3 DNA sequence: TGTGCCAGCAGCCACACAGGGGCCGGGGAGCTGTTTTTT.

Of note for this clonotype: This could be a read error, since a much larger clone is one nucleotide away. The V and J genes are TRBV20-1 and TRBJ2-7; D is perhaps TRBD2 (6 bases). This CDR3 has 12 residues. Germline CDR1 reads DFQATT; CDR2 reads SNEGSKA (reference sequence). The CDR3 sequence: CSASAGQVELYF. The DNA for the CDR3 is TGCAGTGCTAGTGCGGGGCAGGTCGAGCTGTACTTC.

This clonotype was counted ten times or more. V usage is TRBV12-3 or TRBV12-4 and J usage is TRBJ2-4, with TRBD1 as a possible D gene (6 bases). There are 14 residues in the CDR3. Trimming shortened V by 11 bases and J by 0 bases, and 14 bases separated the two germline ends. The DNA of the CDR3 is TGTGCCTCTGGACCAGGGGTAGCCAAAAACATTCAGTACTTC. Translated: CASGPGVAKNIQYF.

In its sample, this clonotype was seen a few times. The chain combines TRBV7-2 with TRBJ1-2, with D perhaps matching TRBD1 (5 bases). This CDR3 has 14 residues. The V gene lost 1 base and the J gene lost 8 bases, with 14 bases spanning the gap. Germline values: CDR1 SGHTA, CDR2 FQGNSA. In DNA, the CDR3 is TGTGCCAGCAGCTTAGGGGGGGTTACGAAAGGCTACACCTTC. It is translated as CASSLGGVTKGYTF.

This clonotype was picked up many times. Germline and junction disagree at one end, which may indicate a read error. CDR3 sequence (DNA): TGCGCCAGCAGCTTGGCCCGGGGGACCTACAATGAGCAGTTCTTC. Amino acids: CASSLARGTYNEQFF. The rearrangement links TRBV7-9 to TRBJ2-1; tentatively, D is TRBD2 (6 bases). The CDR3 is made up of 15 amino acids. Germline assignment: CDR1 SEHNR and CDR2 FQNEAQ (reference sequence).

Worth noting for this clonotype: Mismatch with germline at one junction end may stem from a read error. The gene calls are TRBV5-1 and TRBJ2-3, with D perhaps matching TRBD1 (5 bases). The CDR3 is 11 residues long. Per germline, CDR1 SGHRS and CDR2 YFSETQ. The CDR3 region is CTSSEGQTQYF. CDR3 bases: TGCACCAGCAGCGAAGGACAAACGCAGTATTTT.

There are a few counts of this clonotype. The genes are TRBV20-1 and TRBJ2-3; 8 bases are shared with TRBD2. The V gene's germline CDR1 is DFQATT and CDR2 SNEGSKA (reference sequence). CDR3 size: 13 residues. The CDR3 protein is CRSRLAGSDTQYF. In DNA form, the CDR3 reads TGCAGATCTAGGCTAGCGGGCTCCGATACGCAGTATTTT.

The CDR3 DNA follows: TGCGCCAGCAGCCCCCCCGGGGCCCGAGGGACTGAAGCTTTCTTT. This encodes CASSPPGARGTEAFF. The chain combines TRBV5-1 with TRBJ1-1; tentative D call: TRBD1 (5 bases). The CDR3 totals 15 residues. Germline V lookup: CDR1 SGHRS, CDR2 YFSETQ. V was pared by 4 bases and J by 5 bases, with 18 bases between.

This clonotype was recorded a few times. The V and J genes are TRBV28 and TRBJ2-5, with no clear D. CDR3 length: 14 amino acids. Germline CDR1 is MDHEN and CDR2 is SYDVKM. The V end lost 4 bases, the J end lost 2 bases, and 11 bases lay between the germline ends. The CDR3 reads CASSYSFAQETQYF. CDR3 nucleotide sequence: TGTGCCAGCAGTTACAGTTTCGCACAAGAGACCCAGTACTTC. Combining the CDR3 with reference TRBV28 and TRBJ2-5 gives the whole variable domain DVKVTQSSRYLVKRTGEKVFLECVQDMDHENMFWYRQDPGLGLRLIYFSYDVKMKEKGDIPEGYSVSREKKERFSLILESASTNQTSMYLCASSYSFAQETQYFGPGTRLLVL.

This clonotype was counted only a few times. This sequence joins TRBV20-1 and TRBJ2-5; D not certain. CDR1 and CDR2 from the germline V gene are DFQATT and SNEGSKA (reference sequence). The V end lost 0 bases, the J end lost 5 bases, and 13 bases lay between the germline ends. The CDR3 extends over 14 amino acids. The CDR3 nucleotides are TGCAGTGCTAGAGATCTAGTGGGCTCGGAGACCCAGTACTTC. Translated, it gives CSARDLVGSETQYF.

The chain joins TRBV7-6 to TRBJ2-7; the D call may be TRBD1 or TRBD2 (5 bases each). Germline V lookup: CDR1 SGHVS, CDR2 FNYEAQ. This CDR3 spans 17 amino acids. The V end lost 3 bases, the J end lost 0 bases, and 18 bases lay between the germline ends. The CDR3 spells CASSLGVGVPSSYEQYF. CDR3 nucleotide sequence: TGTGCCAGCAGCTTGGGGGTGGGGGTCCCAAGCTCCTACGAGCAGTACTTC.

The chain recombines TRBV11-2 with TRBJ2-2; 11 bases line up with TRBD1. Germline CDR1 SGHAT, CDR2 FQNNGV. V lost 5 bases and J lost 6; bases outside the gene matches: 11. The CDR3 extends over 17 amino acids. CDR3 DNA sequence: TGTGCCAGCAGCCTCGGGCCGGGACAGGGGGTTCCCGGGGAGCTGTTTTTT. Translating it yields CASSLGPGQGVPGELFF.

The sample holds a few counts of this clonotype. The chain uses TRBV5-6 and TRBJ2-7, with 7 bases that match TRBD2. Unmatched junction bases numbered 3, after V lost 0 bases and J lost 3 bases. Germline CDR1 and CDR2: SGHDT and YYEEEE. The CDR3 runs to 14 residues. The CDR3 loop is CASSLVGEGYEQYF. Here the CDR3 DNA reads TGTGCCAGCAGCTTGGTAGGGGAGGGCTACGAGCAGTACTTC.

This chain uses TRBV6-2 or TRBV6-3 with TRBJ1-2, with D unclear. Deletions cut 2 bases from V and 8 bases from J, with 9 bases between. Germline V gene lookup returns CDR1 MNHEY and CDR2 SVGEGT. The CDR3 runs 12 residues. CDR3 sequence (DNA): TGTGCCAGCAGTTACAAGGCGCGGGGCTACACCTTC. This translates into CASSYKARGYTF.

In the case of this clonotype: A read error may account for a junction end that differs from germline. The gene calls are TRBV7-2 and TRBJ2-5, with D possibly being TRBD1 (6 bases). This CDR3 has 14 amino acids. Germline V CDR1 and CDR2: SGHTA, FQGNSA. CDR3 sequence reads: CASNLGGIQETQYF. CDR3 coding DNA: TGTGCCAGCAACTTAGGGGGTATCCAAGAGACCCAGTACTTC.

This clonotype was seen only a few times. This chain uses TRBV18 with TRBJ1-1, with a tentative D call TRBD1 (6 bases). There are 14 residues in the CDR3. With 4 bases removed from V and 3 bases from J, the gap between germline ends came to 12 bases. Germline V CDR1 and CDR2: KGHSH, LQKENI. Written as DNA, the CDR3 is TGTGCCAGCTCACAATCCTCAGGGGACACTGAAGCTTTCTTT. Residues: CASSQSSGDTEAFF.

The chain combines TRBV19 with TRBJ2-1; 12 positions agree with TRBD2. The CDR3 loop spans 17 amino acids. The V gene's germline CDR1 is LNHDA and CDR2 SQIVND (reference sequence). The trim removed 5 bases at V and 0 bases at J, leaving 5 bases unmatched. The CDR3 nucleotides are TGTGCCAGTAGTCCTAGCGGGGGGGCCTTCTCCTACAATGAGCAGTTCTTC. Its translation is CASSPSGGAFSYNEQFF.

This clonotype was counted between two and nine times. The chain employs TRBV7-2 and TRBJ2-7; D is possibly TRBD1 (5 bases). The length of the CDR3 is 14 residues. The germline gives CDR1 SGHTA, CDR2 FQGNSA. V was trimmed by 2 bases and J by 2 bases, leaving 10 bases between them. CDR3 protein: CASSLKGQTYEQYF. In DNA form, the CDR3 reads TGTGCCAGCAGCTTAAAGGGGCAAACCTACGAGCAGTACTTC.